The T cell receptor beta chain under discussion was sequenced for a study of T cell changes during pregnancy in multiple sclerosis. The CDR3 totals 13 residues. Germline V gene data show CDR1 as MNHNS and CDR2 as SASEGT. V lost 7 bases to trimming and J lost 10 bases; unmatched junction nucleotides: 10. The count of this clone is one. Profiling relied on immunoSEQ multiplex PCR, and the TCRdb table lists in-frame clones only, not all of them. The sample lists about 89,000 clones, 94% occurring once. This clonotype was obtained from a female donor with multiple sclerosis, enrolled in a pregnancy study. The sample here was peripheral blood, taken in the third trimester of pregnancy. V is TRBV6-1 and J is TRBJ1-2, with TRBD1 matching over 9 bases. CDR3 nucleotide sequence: TGTGCCAGCATCGGATATAGGACAGGGGACTACACCTTC. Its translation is CASIGYRTGDYTF.